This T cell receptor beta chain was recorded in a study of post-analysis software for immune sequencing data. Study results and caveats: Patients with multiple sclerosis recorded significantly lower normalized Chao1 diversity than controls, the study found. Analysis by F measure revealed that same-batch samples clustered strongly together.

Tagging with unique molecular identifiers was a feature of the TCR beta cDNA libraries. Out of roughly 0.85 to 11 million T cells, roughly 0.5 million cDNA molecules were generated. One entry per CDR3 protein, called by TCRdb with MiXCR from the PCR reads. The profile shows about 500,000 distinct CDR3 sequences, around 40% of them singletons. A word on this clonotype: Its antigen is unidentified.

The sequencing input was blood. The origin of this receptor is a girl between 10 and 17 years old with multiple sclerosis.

This CDR3 reads CASNLGWDSDSGANVLTF. Here the CDR3 DNA reads TGTGCCAGCAACCTCGGATGGGACTCGGACTCTGGGGCCAACGTCCTGACTTTC. The V call is TRBV7-9, the J call TRBJ2-6, with a weak D call TRBD2 (6 bases). In germline, CDR1 is SEHNR, CDR2 FQNEAQ (reference sequence). This CDR3 contains 18 residues. V lost 7 bases and J lost 0, with 19 bases in between.